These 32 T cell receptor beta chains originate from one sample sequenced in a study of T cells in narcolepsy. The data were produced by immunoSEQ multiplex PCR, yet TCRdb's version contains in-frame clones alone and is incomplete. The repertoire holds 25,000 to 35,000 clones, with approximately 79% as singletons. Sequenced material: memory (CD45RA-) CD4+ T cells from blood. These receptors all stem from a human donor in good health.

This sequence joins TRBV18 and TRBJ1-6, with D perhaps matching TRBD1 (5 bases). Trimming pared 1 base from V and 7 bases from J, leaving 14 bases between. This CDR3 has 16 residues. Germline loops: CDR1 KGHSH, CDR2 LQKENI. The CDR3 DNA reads TGTGCCAGCTCACCACTCGGGGCAGGAAGAAATTCACCCCTCCACTTT. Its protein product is CASSPLGAGRNSPLHF. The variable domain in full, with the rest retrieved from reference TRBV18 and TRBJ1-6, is NAGVMQNPRHLVRRRGQEARLRCSPMKGHSHVYWYRQLPEEGLKFMVYLQKENIIDESGMPKERFSAEFPKEGPSILRIQQVVRGDSAAYFCASSPLGAGRNSPLHFGNGTRLTVT.

The DNA for the CDR3 is TGTGCCTGGAGTGTAGACTCGTGGGGGGTTCAGTACTTC. Amino acid sequence: CAWSVDSWGVQYF. The J gene is TRBJ2-4, the V gene TRBV30, with a possible D match to TRBD2 (6 bases). V shed 0 bases and J shed 11 bases, with 14 bases lying between them. This CDR3 region has 13 residues. Germline V gene sequence: CDR1 GTSNPN, CDR2 SVGIG (reference sequence).

The CDR3 reads CASSVALATTDTQYF. CDR3 in DNA: TGTGCCAGCAGCGTAGCCCTAGCGACCACAGATACGCAGTATTTT. This chain uses TRBV9 with TRBJ2-3, with D possibly TRBD2 on 6 matching bases. Between the trimmed V and J ends, which lost 0 bases and 2 bases, there was a span of 10 bases. The CDR3 is 15 residues long. CDR1 SGDLS and CDR2 YYNGEE come from the germline V gene.

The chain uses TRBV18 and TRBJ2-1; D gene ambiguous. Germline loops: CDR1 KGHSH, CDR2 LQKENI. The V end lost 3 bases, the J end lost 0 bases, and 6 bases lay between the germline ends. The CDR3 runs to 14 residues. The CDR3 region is CASSPDISYNEQFF. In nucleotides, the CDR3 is TGTGCCAGCTCACCCGATATCTCCTACAATGAGCAGTTCTTC.

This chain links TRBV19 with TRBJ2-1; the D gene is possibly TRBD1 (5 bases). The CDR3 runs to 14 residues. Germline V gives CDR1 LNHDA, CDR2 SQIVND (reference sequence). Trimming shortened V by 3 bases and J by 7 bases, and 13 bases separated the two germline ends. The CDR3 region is CASSMVGRGNEQFF. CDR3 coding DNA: TGTGCCAGTAGTATGGTGGGGCGTGGAAATGAGCAGTTCTTC. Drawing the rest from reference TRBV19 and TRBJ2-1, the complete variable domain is DGGITQSPKYLFRKEGQNVTLSCEQNLNHDAMYWYRQDPGQGLRLIYYSQIVNDFQKGDIAEGYSVSREKKESFPLTVTSAQKNPTAFYLCASSMVGRGNEQFFGPGTRLTVL.

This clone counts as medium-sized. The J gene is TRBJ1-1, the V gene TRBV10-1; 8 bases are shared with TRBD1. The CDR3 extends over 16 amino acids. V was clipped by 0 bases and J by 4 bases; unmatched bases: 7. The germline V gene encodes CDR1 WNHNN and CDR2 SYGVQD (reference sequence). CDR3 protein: CASSESGDRGSTEAFF. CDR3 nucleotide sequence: TGCGCCAGCAGTGAGTCCGGAGACAGGGGATCCACTGAAGCTTTCTTT.

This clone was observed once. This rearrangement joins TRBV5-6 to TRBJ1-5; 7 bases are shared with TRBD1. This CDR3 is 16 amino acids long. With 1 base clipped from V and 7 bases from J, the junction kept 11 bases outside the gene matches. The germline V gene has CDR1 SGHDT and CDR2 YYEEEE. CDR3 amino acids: CASSLFEGAGQQPQHF. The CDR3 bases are TGTGCCAGCAGCTTGTTCGAGGGGGCAGGCCAACAGCCCCAGCATTTT. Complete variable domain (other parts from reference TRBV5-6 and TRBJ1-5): DAGVTQSPTHLIKTRGQQVTLRCSPKSGHDTVSWYQQALGQGPQFIFQYYEEEERQRGNFPDRFSGHQFPNYSSELNVNALLLGDSALYLCASSLFEGAGQQPQHFGDGTRLSIL.

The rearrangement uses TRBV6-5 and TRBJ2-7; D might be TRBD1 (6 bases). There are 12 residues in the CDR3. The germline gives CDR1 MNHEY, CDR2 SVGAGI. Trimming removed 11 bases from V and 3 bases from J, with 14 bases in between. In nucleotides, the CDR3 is TGTGCCTCAATCGGACAGAGCTACGAGCAGTACTTC. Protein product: CASIGQSYEQYF.

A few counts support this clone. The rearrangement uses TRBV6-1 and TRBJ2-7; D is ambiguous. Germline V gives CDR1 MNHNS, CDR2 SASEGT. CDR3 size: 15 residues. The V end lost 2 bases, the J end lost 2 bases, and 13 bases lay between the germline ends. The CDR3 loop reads CASSERPFPTYEQYF. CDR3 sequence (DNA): TGTGCCAGCAGTGAAAGGCCCTTCCCCACCTACGAGCAGTACTTC.

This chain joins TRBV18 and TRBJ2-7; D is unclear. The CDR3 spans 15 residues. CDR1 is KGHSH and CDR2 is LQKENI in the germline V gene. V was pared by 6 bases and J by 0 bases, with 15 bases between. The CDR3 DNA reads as TGTGCCAGCTCTCTATCATGGATACCCTCCTACGAGCAGTACTTC. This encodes CASSLSWIPSYEQYF. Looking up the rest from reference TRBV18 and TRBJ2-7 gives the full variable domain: NAGVMQNPRHLVRRRGQEARLRCSPMKGHSHVYWYRQLPEEGLKFMVYLQKENIIDESGMPKERFSAEFPKEGPSILRIQQVVRGDSAAYFCASSLSWIPSYEQYFGPGTRLTVT.

DNA of the CDR3: TGTGCCAGCAGTTACACACTAACTGGGTCGGGGGAGCAGTTCTTC. Translated, it gives CASSYTLTGSGEQFF. The chain employs TRBV6-5 and TRBJ2-1; D perhaps matches TRBD2 (5 bases). In germline, CDR1 is MNHEY, CDR2 SVGAGI. The CDR3 has 15 residues. The V and J ends lost 2 bases and 10 bases respectively, with 18 bases between them.

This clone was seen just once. The DNA of the CDR3 is TGTGCCAGTAGTATTGGACCAGGGTATCAGCCCCAGCATTTT. Its translation is CASSIGPGYQPQHF. The rearrangement uses TRBV19 and TRBJ1-5; D may be TRBD1 (5 bases). V gave up 3 bases and J gave up 5 bases, with 11 bases separating them. The germline V gene has CDR1 LNHDA and CDR2 SQIVND (reference sequence). The CDR3 has 14 residues.

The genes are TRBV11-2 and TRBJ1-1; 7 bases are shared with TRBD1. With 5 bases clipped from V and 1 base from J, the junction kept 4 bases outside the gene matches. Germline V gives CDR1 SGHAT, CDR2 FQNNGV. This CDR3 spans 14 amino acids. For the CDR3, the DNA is TGTGCCAGCAGCCCCCGGACAGGGAACACTGAAGCTTTCTTT. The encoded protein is CASSPRTGNTEAFF. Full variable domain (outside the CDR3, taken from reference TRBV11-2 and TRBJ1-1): EAGVAQSPRYKIIEKRQSVAFWCNPISGHATLYWYQQILGQGPKLLIQFQNNGVVDDSQLPKDRFSAERLKGVDSTLKIQPAKLEDSAVYLCASSPRTGNTEAFFGQGTRLTVV.

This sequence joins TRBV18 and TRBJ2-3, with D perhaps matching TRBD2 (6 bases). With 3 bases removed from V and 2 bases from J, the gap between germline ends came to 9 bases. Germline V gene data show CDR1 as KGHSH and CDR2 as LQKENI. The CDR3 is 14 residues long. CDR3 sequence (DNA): TGTGCCAGCTCACCGTCGGGGGTCACAGATACGCAGTATTTT. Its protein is CASSPSGVTDTQYF.

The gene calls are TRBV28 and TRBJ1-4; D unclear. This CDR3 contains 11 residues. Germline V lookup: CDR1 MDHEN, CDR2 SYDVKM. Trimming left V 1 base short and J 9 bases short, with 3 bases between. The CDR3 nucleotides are TGTGCCAGCAGTTTATCCCAAAAACTGTTTTTT. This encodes CASSLSQKLFF.

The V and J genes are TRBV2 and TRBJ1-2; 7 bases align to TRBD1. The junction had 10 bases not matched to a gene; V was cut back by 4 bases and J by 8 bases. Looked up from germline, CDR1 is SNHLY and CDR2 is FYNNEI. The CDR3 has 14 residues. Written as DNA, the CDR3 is TGTGCCAGCAGTGGTGGGAGGGGGCGACGAGGCTACACCTTC. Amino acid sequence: CASSGGRGRRGYTF.

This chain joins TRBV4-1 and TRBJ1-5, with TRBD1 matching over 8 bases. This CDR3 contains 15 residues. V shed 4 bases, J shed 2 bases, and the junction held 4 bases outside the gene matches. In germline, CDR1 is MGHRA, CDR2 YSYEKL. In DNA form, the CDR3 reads TGCGCCAGCAGCCCGGACAGGGCGGGCAATCAGCCCCAGCATTTT. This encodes CASSPDRAGNQPQHF.

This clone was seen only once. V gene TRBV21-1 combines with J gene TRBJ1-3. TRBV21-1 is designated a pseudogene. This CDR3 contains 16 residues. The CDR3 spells CASSLRRGDSGNTIYF. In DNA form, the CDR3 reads TGTGCCAGCAGCCTCCGGAGAGGAGACTCTGGAAACACCATATATTTT.

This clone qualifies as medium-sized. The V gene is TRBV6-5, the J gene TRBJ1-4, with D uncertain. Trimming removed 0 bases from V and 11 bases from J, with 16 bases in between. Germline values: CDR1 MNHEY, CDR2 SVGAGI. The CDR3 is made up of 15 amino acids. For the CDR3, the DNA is TGTGCCAGCAGTTACTCGTCGATACCTGGCGGGAAACTGTTTTTT. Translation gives CASSYSSIPGGKLFF.

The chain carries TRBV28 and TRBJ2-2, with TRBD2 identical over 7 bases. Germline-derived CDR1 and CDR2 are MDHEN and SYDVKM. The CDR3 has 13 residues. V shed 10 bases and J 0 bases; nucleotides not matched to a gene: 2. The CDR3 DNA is TGTGCCATACTAGCGACGAACACCGGGGAGCTGTTTTTT. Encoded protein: CAILATNTGELFF. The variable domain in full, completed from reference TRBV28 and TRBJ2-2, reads DVKVTQSSRYLVKRTGEKVFLECVQDMDHENMFWYRQDPGLGLRLIYFSYDVKMKEKGDIPEGYSVSREKKERFSLILESASTNQTSMYLCAILATNTGELFFGEGSRLTVL.

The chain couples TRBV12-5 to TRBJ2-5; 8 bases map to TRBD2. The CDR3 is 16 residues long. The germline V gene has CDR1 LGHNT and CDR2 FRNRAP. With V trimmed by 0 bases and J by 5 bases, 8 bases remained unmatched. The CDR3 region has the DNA TGTGCTAGTGGTTTGGTACTGGCGGGAGGTATTGAGACCCAGTACTTC. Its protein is CASGLVLAGGIETQYF.

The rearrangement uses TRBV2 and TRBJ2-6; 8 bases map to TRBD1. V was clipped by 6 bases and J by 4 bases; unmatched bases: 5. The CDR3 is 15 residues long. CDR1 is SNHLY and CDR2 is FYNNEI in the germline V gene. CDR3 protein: CASRPDRAGANVLTF. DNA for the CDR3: TGTGCCAGCAGACCGGACAGGGCGGGGGCCAACGTCCTGACTTTC.

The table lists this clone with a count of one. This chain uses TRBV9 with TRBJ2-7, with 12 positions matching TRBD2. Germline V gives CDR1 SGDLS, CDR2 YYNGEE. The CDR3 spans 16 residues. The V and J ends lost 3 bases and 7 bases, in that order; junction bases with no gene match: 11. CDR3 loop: CASSELGLAGQGEQYF. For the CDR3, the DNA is TGTGCCAGCAGCGAGTTGGGACTAGCGGGCCAAGGGGAGCAGTACTTC.

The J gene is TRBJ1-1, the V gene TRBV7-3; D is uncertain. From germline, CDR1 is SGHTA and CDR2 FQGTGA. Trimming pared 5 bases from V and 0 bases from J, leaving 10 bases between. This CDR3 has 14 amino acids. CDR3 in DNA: TGTGCCAGCAGCCTCTTAGGGTTGAACACTGAAGCTTTCTTT. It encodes CASSLLGLNTEAFF.

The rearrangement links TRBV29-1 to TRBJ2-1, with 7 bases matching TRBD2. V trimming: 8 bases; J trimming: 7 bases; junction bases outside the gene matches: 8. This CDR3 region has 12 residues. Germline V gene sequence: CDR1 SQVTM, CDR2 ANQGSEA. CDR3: CSSEWGGNEQFF. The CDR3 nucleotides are TGCAGCTCCGAATGGGGGGGGAATGAGCAGTTCTTC.

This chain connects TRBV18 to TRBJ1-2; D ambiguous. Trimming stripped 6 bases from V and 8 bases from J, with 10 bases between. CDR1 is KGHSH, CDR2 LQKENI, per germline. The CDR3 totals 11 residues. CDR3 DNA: TGTGCCAGCTCCTCGACCCCAGGCTACACCTTC. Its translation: CASSSTPGYTF. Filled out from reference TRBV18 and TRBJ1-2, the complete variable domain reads NAGVMQNPRHLVRRRGQEARLRCSPMKGHSHVYWYRQLPEEGLKFMVYLQKENIIDESGMPKERFSAEFPKEGPSILRIQQVVRGDSAAYFCASSSTPGYTFGSGTRLTVV.

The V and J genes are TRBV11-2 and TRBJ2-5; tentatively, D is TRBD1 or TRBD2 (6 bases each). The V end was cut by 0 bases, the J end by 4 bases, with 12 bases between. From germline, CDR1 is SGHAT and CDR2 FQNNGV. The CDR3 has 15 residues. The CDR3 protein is CASSLDLGGTETQYF. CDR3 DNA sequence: TGTGCCAGCAGCTTAGATCTGGGGGGCACAGAGACCCAGTACTTC. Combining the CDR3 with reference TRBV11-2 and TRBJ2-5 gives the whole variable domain EAGVAQSPRYKIIEKRQSVAFWCNPISGHATLYWYQQILGQGPKLLIQFQNNGVVDDSQLPKDRFSAERLKGVDSTLKIQPAKLEDSAVYLCASSLDLGGTETQYFGPGTRLLVL.

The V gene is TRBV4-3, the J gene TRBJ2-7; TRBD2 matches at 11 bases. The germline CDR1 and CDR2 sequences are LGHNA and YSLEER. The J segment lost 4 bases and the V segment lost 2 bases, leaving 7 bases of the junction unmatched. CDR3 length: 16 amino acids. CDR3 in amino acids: CASSQFTGTSGYEQYF. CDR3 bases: TGCGCCAGCAGCCAATTCACCGGGACTAGCGGATACGAGCAGTACTTC.

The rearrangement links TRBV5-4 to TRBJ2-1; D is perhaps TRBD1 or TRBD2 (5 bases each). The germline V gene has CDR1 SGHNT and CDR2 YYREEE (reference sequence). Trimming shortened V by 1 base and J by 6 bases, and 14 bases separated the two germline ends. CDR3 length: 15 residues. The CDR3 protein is CASSLWGRNLNEQFF. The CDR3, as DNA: TGTGCCAGCAGCTTGTGGGGGAGAAACCTCAATGAGCAGTTCTTC.

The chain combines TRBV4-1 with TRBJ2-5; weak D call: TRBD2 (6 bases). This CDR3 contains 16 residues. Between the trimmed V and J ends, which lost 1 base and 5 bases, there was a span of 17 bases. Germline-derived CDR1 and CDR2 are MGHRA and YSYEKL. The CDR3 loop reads CASSQAGPAGMETQYF. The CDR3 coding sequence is TGCGCCAGCAGCCAAGCTGGGCCAGCGGGTATGGAGACCCAGTACTTC.

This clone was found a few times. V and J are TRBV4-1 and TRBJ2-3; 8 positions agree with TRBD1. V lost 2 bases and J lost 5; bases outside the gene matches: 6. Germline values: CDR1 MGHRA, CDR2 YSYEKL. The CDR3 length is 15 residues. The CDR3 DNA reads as TGCGCCAGCAGCCAAAATTTCGACAGGGGAGATACGCAGTATTTT. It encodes CASSQNFDRGDTQYF.

The CDR3 loop reads CASSLRDRGRLAYGYTF. CDR3 nucleotide sequence: TGTGCCAGCAGCCTACGGGACAGGGGGCGTTTGGCCTATGGCTACACCTTC. This rearrangement joins TRBV5-6 to TRBJ1-2; 12 nucleotides line up with TRBD1. Germline V lookup: CDR1 SGHDT, CDR2 YYEEEE. This CDR3 region has 17 residues. The V segment lost 4 bases and the J segment 4 bases; nucleotides outside the gene matches: 11. The full variable domain, in which reference TRBV5-6 and TRBJ1-2 provide the parts outside the CDR3, is DAGVTQSPTHLIKTRGQQVTLRCSPKSGHDTVSWYQQALGQGPQFIFQYYEEEERQRGNFPDRFSGHQFPNYSSELNVNALLLGDSALYLCASSLRDRGRLAYGYTFGSGTRLTVV.